Listed below are T cell receptor beta chains from one sample, sequenced in a study of blood T cell repertoires in COVID-19. Profiled with immunoSEQ multiplex PCR; TCRdb holds only in-frame clones, not every one. This repertoire shows about 160,000 clones, around four fifths found once; its top ten account for roughly 9%. The sequenced sample consisted of peripheral blood. The receptors were gathered from a woman older than 75 with active or convalescent COVID-19. CDR3s leave out the opening cysteine and the closing phenylalanine or tryptophan. The order of the fields is V gene, J gene, CDR3 protein.

>TRBV9|TRBJ1-6
ASSVEAGRESVLH
>TRBV5-1|TRBJ2-5
ASSPGDYQETQY
>TRBV28|TRBJ1-2
ASSLGQNYGYT
>TRBV5-1|TRBJ1-1
ASSLGAGATNTEAF
>TRBV6-5|TRBJ1-6
ASRRGYLDSPLH
>TRBV6-5|TRBJ1-3
ASSYSQTGARNTIY
>TRBV4-3|TRBJ2-1
ASSQEGGASYNEQF
>TRBV6-5|TRBJ1-2
ASSYSVGQVYGYT
>TRBV6-2/TRBV6-3|TRBJ1-2
ASSEAGARQGYT
>TRBV29-1|TRBJ2-3
SVSGGAGFTDTQY
>TRBV5-1|TRBJ1-3
ASSIDFSGNTIY
>TRBV13|TRBJ2-1
ASSARAYNEQF
>TRBV28|TRBJ2-7
ASSLNSPHEQY
>TRBV7-9|TRBJ1-2
ASSLMEGGGYT
>TRBV14|TRBJ1-3
ASSKGNGDTIY
>TRBV12-3/TRBV12-4|TRBJ1-6
ASSRQGNSPLH
>TRBV7-2|TRBJ2-7
ASSLGGNSYEQY
>TRBV7-9|TRBJ1-2
ASSVTVLEGDT
>TRBV6-4|TRBJ1-4
ASSATGGTNEKLF
>TRBV3-1/TRBV3-2|TRBJ1-5
ASSRTPSNQPQH
>TRBV7-2|TRBJ1-5
ASSFGEGQPQH
>TRBV18|TRBJ1-4
ASSPQRQGANEKLF
>TRBV19|TRBJ1-3
ASSPGSRLNSGNTIY
>TRBV19|TRBJ1-5
ASSIEGGQTSNQPQH
>TRBV7-2|TRBJ2-7
ASSLQRMGGEQY
>TRBV5-6|TRBJ1-4
ASSLRGVGATNEKLF
>TRBV27|TRBJ1-2
ASSPADRVVVGYT